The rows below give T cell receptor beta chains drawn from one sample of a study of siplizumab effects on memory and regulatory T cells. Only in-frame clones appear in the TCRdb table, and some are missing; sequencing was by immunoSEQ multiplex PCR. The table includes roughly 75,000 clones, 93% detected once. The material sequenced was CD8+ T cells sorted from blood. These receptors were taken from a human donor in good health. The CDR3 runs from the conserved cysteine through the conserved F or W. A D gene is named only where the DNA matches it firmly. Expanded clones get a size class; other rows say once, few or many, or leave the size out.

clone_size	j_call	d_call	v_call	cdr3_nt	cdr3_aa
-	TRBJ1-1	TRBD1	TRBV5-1	TGCGCCAGCAGCTGGACCACTATAAGATCAGGGGGCTTGAACACTGAAGCTTTCTTT	CASSWTTIRSGGLNTEAFF
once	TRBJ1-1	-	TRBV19	TGTGCCAGTAGTATAGGCGCCCCTGAAGCTTTCTTT	CASSIGAPEAFF
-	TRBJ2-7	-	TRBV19	TGTGCCAGTAGTATCGGAGCAGGGGTCTGGGACGAGCAGTACTTC	CASSIGAGVWDEQYF
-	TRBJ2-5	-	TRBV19	TGTGCCAGTAGCCACATATCGGAAGAGGGAGAGACCCAGTACTTC	CASSHISEEGETQYF
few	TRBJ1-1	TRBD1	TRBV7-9	TGTGCCAGCAGCACCCGCCGGACAGGCCACACTGAAGCTTTCTTT	CASSTRRTGHTEAFF
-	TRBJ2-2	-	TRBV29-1	TGCAGCGTTGAAACCCACACCGGGGAGCTGTTTTTT	CSVETHTGELFF
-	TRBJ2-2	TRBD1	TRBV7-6	TGTGCCAGCAGTGTTACAGGGGCCGGGGAGCTGTTTTTT	CASSVTGAGELFF
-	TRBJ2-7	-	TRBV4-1	TGCGCCAGCAGCCAATCGACAGGAATTTACTACGAGCAGTACTTC	CASSQSTGIYYEQYF
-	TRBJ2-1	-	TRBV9	TGTGCCAGCAGCGTAGGGAGTAGCTCCTACAATGAGCAGTTCTTC	CASSVGSSSYNEQFF
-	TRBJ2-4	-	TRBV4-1	TGCGCCAGCAGCCACCCAGGGTCGGGGAACATTCAGTACTTC	CASSHPGSGNIQYF
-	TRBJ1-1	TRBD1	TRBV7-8	TGTGCCAGCAGCTTAGGAGGGGGCCCGGCGAACACTGAAGCTTTCTTT	CASSLGGGPANTEAFF
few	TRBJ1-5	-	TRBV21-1	TGTGCCAGCAGCAGGGCAGGCTGTAATCAGCCCCAGCATTTT	CASSRAGCNQPQHF
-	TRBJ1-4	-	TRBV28	TGTGCCAGCAGTTTATGGGGTCCGGGGTCTGGGAGGATTAATGAAAAACTGTTTTTT	CASSLWGPGSGRINEKLFF
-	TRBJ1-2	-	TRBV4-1	TGCGCCAGCAGCCTAGACCTTAATAACTATGGCTACACCTTC	CASSLDLNNYGYTF
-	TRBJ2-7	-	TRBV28	TGTGCCAGCATCCCTCAAGGGGGAACGGCCTACGAGCAGTACTTC	CASIPQGGTAYEQYF
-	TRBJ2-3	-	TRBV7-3	TGTGCCAGCAGCCTGTCTGTATCAGATACGCAGTATTTT	CASSLSVSDTQYF
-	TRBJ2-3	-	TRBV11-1	TGTGCCAGCAGCTTAATTACGGCGGGCCCCGATACAGATACGCAGTATTTT	CASSLITAGPDTDTQYF
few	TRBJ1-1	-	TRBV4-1	TGCGCCAGCAGCCAAGAGGACAGTGAAGCTTTCTTT	CASSQEDSEAFF
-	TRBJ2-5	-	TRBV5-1	TGCGCCAGCAGCTTGGAGGGGGTGCGGGAGACCCAGTACTTC	CASSLEGVRETQYF
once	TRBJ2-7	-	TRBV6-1	TGTGCCAGCAGTGAAGGGGTTTGGTTCGGGGACTACGAGCAGTACTTC	CASSEGVWFGDYEQYF
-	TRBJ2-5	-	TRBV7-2	TGTGCCAGCAGCTCAACAAAGACCCAGTACTTC	CASSSTKTQYF
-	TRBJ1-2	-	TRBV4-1	TGCGCCAGCAGCCAAGAAGGAAACTATGGCTACACCTTC	CASSQEGNYGYTF
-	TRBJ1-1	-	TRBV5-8	TGTGCCAGCACCCCCCGTGGAGGGGCTGAAGCTTTCTTT	CASTPRGGAEAFF